Shown below are 10 T cell receptor beta chains from a single sample sequenced in a study of blood T cell repertoires in COVID-19. The assay was immunoSEQ multiplex PCR, and TCRdb's table has in-frame clones only and misses some. In the table there are around 57,000 clones, 82% of which are singletons. The sample consisted of peripheral blood. The receptors were sampled from a woman aged 55-69 years with acute or convalescent COVID-19.

V is TRBV5-1 and J is TRBJ1-1, with D maybe TRBD1 (6 bases). This CDR3 has 13 amino acids. The ends were cut back, 4 bases at V and 7 bases at J, with 14 bases in the middle. Germline loops: CDR1 SGHRS, CDR2 YFSETQ. The CDR3 region has the DNA TGCGCCAGCAGCGTCGGACAGCTAAATGAAGCTTTCTTT. Its protein is CASSVGQLNEAFF.

The chain recombines TRBV6-2 or TRBV6-3 with TRBJ2-3, with D possibly TRBD2 on 6 matching bases. This CDR3 is built from 15 residues. Germline V CDR1 and CDR2: MNHEY, SVGEGT. The V end was cut by 3 bases, the J end by 6 bases, with 16 bases between. In nucleotides, the CDR3 is TGTGCCAGCAGTTATCTATCGGGGGAGGTGGATACGCAGTATTTT. This sequence encodes CASSYLSGEVDTQYF.

The chain uses TRBV5-6 and TRBJ2-7, with 9 bases identical to TRBD1. J was trimmed by 4 bases and V by 5 bases; bases with no gene match: 13. CDR3 length: 16 amino acids. Germline values: CDR1 SGHDT, CDR2 YYEEEE. CDR3 sequence: CASSPSAWTGAYEQYF. The CDR3 DNA follows: TGTGCCAGCAGTCCTAGCGCTTGGACAGGGGCTTACGAGCAGTACTTC.

This clone was recorded a few times. This chain links TRBV6-4 with TRBJ1-2, with 8 nucleotides matching TRBD1. Germline lookup yields CDR1 MRHNA and CDR2 SNTAGT. The junction had 13 bases not matched to a gene; V was cut back by 5 bases and J by 8 bases. The CDR3 loop spans 15 amino acids. CDR3 coding DNA: TGTGCCAGCAGTAATGAGGAGACAGGGGTGCGGGGCTACACCTTC. This codes for CASSNEETGVRGYTF.

This chain joins TRBV5-1 and TRBJ1-3; no clear D gene. The V gene's germline CDR1 is SGHRS and CDR2 YFSETQ. V was trimmed by 0 bases and J by 6 bases, leaving 10 bases between them. This CDR3 has 14 residues. The CDR3, as DNA: TGCGCCAGCAGCTTGGACCTAGATCCAAACACCATATATTTT. Its protein product is CASSLDLDPNTIYF.

This chain joins TRBV5-6 and TRBJ1-2, with 8 bases fitting TRBD1. In germline, CDR1 is SGHDT, CDR2 YYEEEE. This CDR3 has 16 residues. V shed 2 bases, J shed 5 bases, and the junction held 11 bases outside the gene matches. CDR3 sequence (DNA): TGTGCCAGCAGCTTAGGGTGGGACAGGTCGATTTATGGCTACACCTTC. Translating gives CASSLGWDRSIYGYTF.

J is TRBJ2-7 and V is TRBV30, with D possibly TRBD1 on 6 matching bases. This CDR3 is 12 amino acids long. The V gene lost 3 bases and the J gene lost 7 bases, with 13 bases spanning the gap. Germline V lookup: CDR1 GTSNPN, CDR2 SVGIG (reference sequence). CDR3 DNA sequence: TGTGCCTGGAGGCAGGGTAGGGGGGAGCAGTACTTC. This gives the protein CAWRQGRGEQYF.

This rearrangement joins TRBV6-5 to TRBJ1-4, with D hard to call. This CDR3 is built from 12 residues. CDR1 and CDR2 (germline): MNHEY, SVGAGI. The V gene lost 7 bases and the J gene lost 2 bases, with 5 bases spanning the gap. CDR3 sequence reads: CASKQTNEKLFF. The CDR3 nucleotides are TGTGCCAGCAAACAGACTAATGAAAAACTGTTTTTT.

V is TRBV21-1 and J is TRBJ1-3; the table's D call, TRBD1, was not checked against the DNA. TRBV21-1 is given as a pseudogene. This CDR3 comprises 17 residues. The chain's CDR3 is CASSTSTGIGPGNTIYF. The CDR3 nucleotides read TGTGCCAGCAGCACATCGACAGGGATTGGGCCTGGAAACACCATATATTTT.

The V call is TRBV20-1, the J call TRBJ2-7, with D maybe TRBD1 (5 bases). CDR3 length equals 14 residues. The V and J ends lost 3 bases and 2 bases respectively, with 14 bases between them. Germline-derived CDR1 and CDR2 are DFQATT and SNEGSKA (reference sequence). CDR3 amino acids: CSASQPDRPYEQYF. Written as DNA, the CDR3 is TGCAGTGCTAGTCAGCCCGACAGACCCTACGAGCAGTACTTC.